Listed below are T cell receptor beta chains from one sample, sequenced in a study of vaccination and CD4 T cells after COVID-19. TCRdb itself ran the PCR reads through MiXCR, one entry per CDR3 protein. The sample lists about 36,000 distinct CDR3 sequences; around 35% were seen once. Sequenced material: CD4+ T cells from blood, taken about 7 months after SARS-CoV-2 vaccination. These TCRs come from a human donor who had recovered from COVID-19. Both conserved end residues are part of each CDR3. The order of the fields is clone size, V gene, D gene, J gene, CDR3 protein, CDR3 DNA. The D gene is left open where the match is weak. Only part of the rows carry a size: once, few, many, or a class if the clone is expanded.

few,TRBV2,.,TRBJ1-1,CASSTDIPGAFF,TGTGCCAGCAGTACAGACATCCCCGGGGCTTTCTTT
.,TRBV4-3,.,TRBJ2-6,CASSQDGGGTLSGANVLTF,TGCGCCAGCAGCCAAGATGGAGGCGGGACCCTCTCTGGGGCCAACGTCCTGACTTTC
.,TRBV6-1,.,TRBJ2-7,CASSALPWRNYEQYF,TGTGCCAGCAGCGCACTCCCCTGGCGGAACTACGAGCAGTACTTC
.,TRBV7-2,TRBD1,TRBJ2-2,CASSPTGGTGELFF,TGTGCCAGCAGCCCGACAGGGGGCACCGGGGAGCTGTTTTTT
.,TRBV20-1,.,TRBJ2-7,CSARDANSYEQYF,TGCAGTGCTAGGGACGCGAACTCCTACGAGCAGTACTTC
few,TRBV27,TRBD2,TRBJ2-1,CASSFASSGTEQFF,TGTGCCAGCAGTTTTGCTAGCAGCGGGACTGAGCAGTTCTTC
.,TRBV28,.,TRBJ2-7,CASSSPGRIAASYEQYF,TGTGCCAGCAGTTCCCCTGGTAGGATAGCGGCATCCTACGAGCAGTACTTC
few,TRBV20-1,.,TRBJ1-5,CSAKDSYSNQPQHF,TGCAGTGCTAAGGACAGTTATAGCAATCAGCCCCAGCATTTT
few,TRBV6-1,.,TRBJ2-7,CASNPGRSNLYEQYF,TGTGCCAGCAACCCGGGGAGGTCCAACCTCTACGAGCAGTACTTC
few,TRBV7-2,TRBD2,TRBJ2-7,CASSLGASGSSHEQYF,TGTGCCAGCAGCTTAGGGGCTAGCGGGAGTTCCCACGAGCAGTACTTC
few,TRBV27,.,TRBJ2-3,CASSFGGGPPRKQYF,TGTGCCAGCAGTTTTGGTGGCGGGCCCCCCCGGAAGCAGTATTTT
.,TRBV6-5,TRBD2,TRBJ2-1,CASSYPQTSGSHNEQFF,TGTGCCAGCAGTTACCCTCAAACTAGCGGGAGTCACAATGAGCAGTTCTTC
many,TRBV15,.,TRBJ1-5,CATSRDGEYGNQPQHF,TGTGCCACCAGCAGAGATGGAGAATACGGCAATCAGCCCCAGCATTTT
.,TRBV7-2,TRBD1,TRBJ2-5,CASSWTGVAQETQYF,TGTGCCAGCAGCTGGACAGGGGTGGCTCAAGAGACCCAGTACTTC
.,TRBV29-1,.,TRBJ1-1,CSVGRTLMNTEAFF,TGCAGCGTTGGGAGGACACTGATGAACACTGAAGCTTTCTTT
few,TRBV19,TRBD1,TRBJ1-5,CASVVTGQGAWSNQPQHF,TGTGCCAGTGTCGTGACGGGACAGGGGGCCTGGAGCAATCAGCCCCAGCATTTT
.,TRBV20-1,TRBD2,TRBJ2-1,CSAVLAGYYNEQFF,TGCAGTGCTGTACTAGCGGGGTACTACAATGAGCAGTTCTTC
.,TRBV30,TRBD1,TRBJ1-5,CAWSVFRSGGSNQPQHF,TGTGCCTGGAGTGTTTTCCGGTCAGGGGGAAGCAATCAGCCCCAGCATTTT
few,TRBV6-1,.,TRBJ1-6,CASRQKYNSPLHF,TGTGCCAGCAGACAGAAATATAATTCACCCCTCCACTTT
few,TRBV6-5,.,TRBJ2-2,CASSYVSTGELFF,TGTGCCAGCAGTTACGTCAGCACCGGGGAGCTGTTTTTT
.,TRBV6-1,.,TRBJ1-5,CASSPGGVGNQPQHF,TGTGCCAGCAGCCCTGGGGGGGTTGGCAATCAGCCCCAGCATTTT
.,TRBV23-1,.,TRBJ1-5,CASSPSAHTNQPQHF,TGCGCCAGCAGTCCGAGTGCCCACACCAATCAGCCCCAGCATTTT
.,TRBV10-3,TRBD1,TRBJ2-5,CAIAGQGEKTQYF,TGTGCCATCGCGGGACAGGGAGAGAAGACCCAGTACTTC
.,TRBV24-1,TRBD1,TRBJ2-1,CATSDDDRVTNNEQFF,TGTGCCACCAGTGACGACGACAGGGTTACTAACAATGAGCAGTTCTTC
few,TRBV20-1,.,TRBJ2-2,CSASHGQHTGELFF,TGCAGTGCTAGTCATGGACAGCACACCGGGGAGCTGTTTTTT
.,TRBV19,.,TRBJ1-1,CASSRGNSEAFF,TGTGCCAGTAGTAGGGGGAACAGCGAAGCTTTCTTT
few,TRBV19,TRBD2,TRBJ2-7,CASSPHLPTSGTGEQYF,TGTGCCAGTAGTCCTCACCTTCCGACTAGCGGGACAGGGGAGCAGTACTTC
.,TRBV19,TRBD1,TRBJ1-5,CASSTDRVYSNQPQHF,TGTGCCAGTAGTACTGACAGGGTGTACAGCAATCAGCCCCAGCATTTT
once,TRBV6-5,.,TRBJ1-2,CASSFRIAGSGYTF,TGTGCCAGCAGTTTCCGGATTGCAGGAAGTGGCTACACCTTC
.,TRBV5-4,TRBD1,TRBJ2-5,CASSRGQGETQYF,TGTGCCAGCAGTAGGGGACAGGGAGAGACCCAGTACTTC
.,TRBV10-3,.,TRBJ1-6,CAISGTPTAGSPLHF,TGTGCCATCAGTGGGACACCCACGGCAGGATCACCCCTCCACTTT
few,TRBV19,.,TRBJ2-3,CASSISDTQYF,TGTGCCAGTAGTATTTCCGATACGCAGTATTTT
.,TRBV6-1,.,TRBJ1-5,CASSRGRGNQPQHF,TGTGCCAGCTCCAGGGGCAGAGGCAATCAGCCCCAGCATTTT
.,TRBV2,.,TRBJ1-5,CASTGEGNQPQHF,TGTGCCAGCACTGGGGAGGGCAATCAGCCCCAGCATTTT
.,TRBV20-1,.,TRBJ2-7,CSASRPLSYEQYF,TGCAGTGCTAGCCGGCCCCTCTCCTACGAGCAGTACTTC
few,TRBV27,.,TRBJ1-2,CASSLSPTVGAYGYTF,TGTGCCAGCAGTTTATCCCCCACAGTGGGGGCGTATGGCTACACCTTC